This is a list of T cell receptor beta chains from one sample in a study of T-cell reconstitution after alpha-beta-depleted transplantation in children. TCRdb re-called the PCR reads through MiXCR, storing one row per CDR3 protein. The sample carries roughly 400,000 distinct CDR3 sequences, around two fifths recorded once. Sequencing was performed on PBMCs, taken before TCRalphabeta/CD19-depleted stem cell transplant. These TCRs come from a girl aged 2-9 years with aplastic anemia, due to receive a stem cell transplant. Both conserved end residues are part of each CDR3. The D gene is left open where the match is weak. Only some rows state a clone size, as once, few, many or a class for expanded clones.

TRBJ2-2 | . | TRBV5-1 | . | TGCGCCAGCAAGATCGAGAACACCGGGGAGCTGTTTTTT | CASKIENTGELFF
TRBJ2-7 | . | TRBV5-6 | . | TGTGCCAGCACGAATTCATACGAGCAGTACTTC | CASTNSYEQYF
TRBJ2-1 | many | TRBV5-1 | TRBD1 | TGCGCCAGCAGCTCGGGACAGGGCAATGAGCAGTTCTTC | CASSSGQGNEQFF
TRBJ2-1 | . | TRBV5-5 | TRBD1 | TGTGCCAGCAGTGGCCGGGACAGGGTGAACAATGAGCAGTTCTTC | CASSGRDRVNNEQFF
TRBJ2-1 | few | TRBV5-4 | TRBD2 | TGTGCCAGCAGTTCTCTAACTAGCGGGAGAAGGTACAATGAGCAGTTCTTC | CASSSLTSGRRYNEQFF
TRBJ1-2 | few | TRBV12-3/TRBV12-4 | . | TGTGCCAGCAGGTACGCCAACAGGGATAGCTACACCTTC | CASRYANRDSYTF
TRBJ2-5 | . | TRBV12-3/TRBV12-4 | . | TGTGCCAGCAGCCTTTACTCCACACAGACCCAGTACTTC | CASSLYSTQTQYF
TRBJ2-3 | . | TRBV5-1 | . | TGCGCCAGCAGCTTGCGTGGGGGCGGCACAGATACGCAGTATTTT | CASSLRGGGTDTQYF
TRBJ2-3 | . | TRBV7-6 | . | TGTGCCAGCAGCTTAGCGGGCGGGATGAAAGATACGCAGTATTTT | CASSLAGGMKDTQYF
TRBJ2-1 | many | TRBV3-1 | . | TGTGCCAGCAGTATAGGCTCACATGAGCAGTTCTTC | CASSIGSHEQFF
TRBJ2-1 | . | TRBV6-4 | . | TGTGCCAGCAGTGGACAAAGCCATGAGCAGTTCTTC | CASSGQSHEQFF
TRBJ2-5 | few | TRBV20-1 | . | TGCAGTGCCTTACAAGAGACCCAGTACTTC | CSALQETQYF
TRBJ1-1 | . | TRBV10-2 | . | TGCGCCAGCCCTTCGCGGGAGAACACTGAAGCTTTCTTT | CASPSRENTEAFF
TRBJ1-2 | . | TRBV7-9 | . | TGTGCCAGCAGGAGGACAGAGTCGCACTATGGCTACACCTTC | CASRRTESHYGYTF
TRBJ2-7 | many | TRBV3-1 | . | TGTGCCAGCAGCCAAGATAACCGACCCTACGAGCAGTACTTC | CASSQDNRPYEQYF
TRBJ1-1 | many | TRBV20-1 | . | TGCAGTGCGCTATCCGGGATCCTGAACACTGAAGCTTTCTTT | CSALSGILNTEAFF
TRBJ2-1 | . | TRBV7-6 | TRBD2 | TGTGCCAGCAGCTTAGCGCTTAAAGCGGGAGTGAGTAGTGAGCAGTTCTTC | CASSLALKAGVSSEQFF
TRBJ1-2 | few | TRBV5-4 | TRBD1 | TGTGCCAGCGGCACAGGGGATACTAACTATGGCTACACCTTC | CASGTGDTNYGYTF
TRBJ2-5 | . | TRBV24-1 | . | TGTGCCACCAGTCCCCTGGGGCAAGAAGAGACCCAGTACTTC | CATSPLGQEETQYF
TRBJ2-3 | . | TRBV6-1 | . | TGTGCCAGCAGCCGAAGACCGGGACGGAGCAGGACTAGCACAGATACGCAGTATTTT | CASSRRPGRSRTSTDTQYF
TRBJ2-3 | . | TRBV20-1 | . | TGCAGTGCTATTCTGTCGACAGGCCCCACAGATACGCAGTATTTT | CSAILSTGPTDTQYF
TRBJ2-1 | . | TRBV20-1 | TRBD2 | TGCAGTGCTCCAAAAGCCGGGACTAGCGGGAATAGTGAGCAGTTCTTC | CSAPKAGTSGNSEQFF
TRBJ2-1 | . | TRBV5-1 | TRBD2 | TGCGCCAGCAGCAATAGCGGGGGGTACAATGAGCAGTTCTTC | CASSNSGGYNEQFF
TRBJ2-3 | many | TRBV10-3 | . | TGTGCCACCAGACCGGAGAGGAGCACAGATACGCAGTATTTT | CATRPERSTDTQYF
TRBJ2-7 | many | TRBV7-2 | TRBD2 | TGTGCCAGCAGCTTAGCCGGGACTATTTCCTACGAGCAGTACTTC | CASSLAGTISYEQYF
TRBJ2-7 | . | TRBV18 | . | TGTGCCAGCTCACCTAGCAGCACCTACGAGCAGTACTTC | CASSPSSTYEQYF
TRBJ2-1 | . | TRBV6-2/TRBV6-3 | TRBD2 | TGTGCCAGCAGTCCCGGGACTAGCGGGGCTTACAATGAGCAGTTCTTC | CASSPGTSGAYNEQFF
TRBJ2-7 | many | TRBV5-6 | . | TGTGCCAGCAGCTGGCGGGACAGAGGCCACGAGCAGTACTTC | CASSWRDRGHEQYF
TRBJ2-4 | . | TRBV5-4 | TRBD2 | TGTGCCAGCAGCTCGGGACTAGCGGGAGTTGGGTCCAAAAACATTCAGTACTTC | CASSSGLAGVGSKNIQYF
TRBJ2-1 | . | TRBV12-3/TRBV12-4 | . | TGTGCCAGCAGTTTTGACGGTTCGGCGGGTCCCTACAATGAGCAGTTCTTC | CASSFDGSAGPYNEQFF
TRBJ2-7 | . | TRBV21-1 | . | TGTGCCAGCAGCATGAGGGAGGGCCCGTGGAAGCAGTACTTC | CASSMREGPWKQYF
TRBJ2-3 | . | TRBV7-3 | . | TGTGCCAGCAGCCGCGGACTCACCACAGATACGCAGTATTTT | CASSRGLTTDTQYF
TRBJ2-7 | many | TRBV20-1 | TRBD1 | TGCAGTGCTACGGGACAGGGTAACCACGAGCAGTACTTC | CSATGQGNHEQYF
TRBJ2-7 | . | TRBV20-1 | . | TGCAGTGCGAGGGACTTGGGGGTATACGAGCAGTACTTC | CSARDLGVYEQYF
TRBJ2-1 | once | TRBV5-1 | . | TGCGCCAGCAGCTTGACTAGAAGTCTGTACAATGAGCAGTTCTTC | CASSLTRSLYNEQFF
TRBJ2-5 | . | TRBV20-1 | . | TGCAGTGCTAGCCCTCCGCCTTCAGAGACCCAGTACTTC | CSASPPPSETQYF
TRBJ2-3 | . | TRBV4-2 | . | TGTGCCAGCAGCCAGATTGGAGGGGGCTCTAGCACAGATACGCAGTATTTT | CASSQIGGGSSTDTQYF
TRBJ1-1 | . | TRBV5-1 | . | TGCGCCAGCAGCTTGGGTGCAGGGCTTGAAGCTTTCTTT | CASSLGAGLEAFF
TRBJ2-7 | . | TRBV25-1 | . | TGTGCCAGCAGTGACCCGGCCGACAGGCACTACGAGCAGTACTTC | CASSDPADRHYEQYF
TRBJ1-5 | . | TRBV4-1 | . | TGCGCCAGCAGCCCCGTCTACTACTCGGATCAGCCCCAGCATTTT | CASSPVYYSDQPQHF
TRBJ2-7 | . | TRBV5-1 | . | TGCGCCAGCAGCTTGGGCTGGGCCTCCTACGAGCAGTACTTC | CASSLGWASYEQYF
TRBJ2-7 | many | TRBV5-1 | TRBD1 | TGCGCCAGCAGCCGACAGGGCCCGGACGAGCAGTACTTC | CASSRQGPDEQYF
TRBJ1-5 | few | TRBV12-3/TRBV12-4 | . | TGTGCCAGCAGTCCTAGCAATCAGCCCCAGCATTTT | CASSPSNQPQHF
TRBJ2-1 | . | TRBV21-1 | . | TGTGCCAGCAGCAGCGGGGGACTAGCGGGAGGGCACAATGAGCAGTTCTTC | CASSSGGLAGGHNEQFF
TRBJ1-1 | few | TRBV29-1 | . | TGCAGCGTGGGGGAGGGCACTGAAGCTTTCTTT | CSVGEGTEAFF
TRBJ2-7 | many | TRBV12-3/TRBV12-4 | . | TGTGCCAGCAGCGCTAGGAACTACGAGCAGTACTTC | CASSARNYEQYF
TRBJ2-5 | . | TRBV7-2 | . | TGTGCCAGCAGCGGAGGGCGCAGACAAGAGACCCAGTACTTC | CASSGGRRQETQYF
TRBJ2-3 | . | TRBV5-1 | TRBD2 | TGCGCCAGCAGCTTGAGGACTAGCGCGACAGATACGCAGTATTTT | CASSLRTSATDTQYF
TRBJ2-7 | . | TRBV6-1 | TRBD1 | TGTGCCAGCAGCCTCCCGACCCGACAGGGAACTCGCTACGAGCAGTACTTC | CASSLPTRQGTRYEQYF
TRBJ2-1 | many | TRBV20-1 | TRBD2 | TGCAGTGCTTTGGGACTAGCGGGAGCCTTCGTTCCCCTCAATGAGCAGTTCTTC | CSALGLAGAFVPLNEQFF
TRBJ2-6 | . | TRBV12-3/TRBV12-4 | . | TGTGCCAGCAGTTCCCGACACGGGGCTGGGGCCAACGTCCTGACTTTC | CASSSRHGAGANVLTF
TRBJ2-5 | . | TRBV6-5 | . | TGTGCCAGCAGTTACTCGGGGGGACAGCAAGAGACCCAGTACTTC | CASSYSGGQQETQYF
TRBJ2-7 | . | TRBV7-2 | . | TGTGCCAGCAGCTTAGAAGCGCAATCCTACGAGCAGTACTTC | CASSLEAQSYEQYF
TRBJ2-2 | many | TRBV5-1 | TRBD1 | TGCGCCAGCAGCTTGTTCGAAAGGGGGCGTGACACCGGGGAGCTGTTTTTT | CASSLFERGRDTGELFF
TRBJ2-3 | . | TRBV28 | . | TGTGCCAGCAGTCCACCCGGAGGCTATACGCAGTATTTT | CASSPPGGYTQYF
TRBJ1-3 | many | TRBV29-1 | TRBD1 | TGCAGCGTTGGAGGACAGGGGGTCGGAAACACCATATATTTT | CSVGGQGVGNTIYF
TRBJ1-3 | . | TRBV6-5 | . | TGTGCCAGCAGTTACGGCCCGCCCGGAAACACCATATATTTT | CASSYGPPGNTIYF